This TCR beta chain was profiled in a study of blood T cells in healthy people across ages. Trimming cost V 5 bases and J 5 bases, with 7 bases left between them. The CDR3 length is 11 residues. CDR1 and CDR2 from the germline V gene are MDHEN and SYDVKM. Primers used in a second PCR of roughly 6 to 12 cycles were a sample-barcoded 5' primer and a J-beta primer mix. Each CDR3 protein gets one entry after TCRdb re-called the 5' RACE reads with MiXCR. Of approximately 730,000 distinct CDR3 sequences listed, around 46% are singletons. Study-wide results and limits: Strong correlation linked observed beta diversity and percent naive T cells.

About this clonotype: What it binds is not known.

The chain combines TRBV28 with TRBJ2-7; D gene unclear. This sequence originates from a woman aged 55-75 years in good health. The sample consisted of blood. The CDR3 loop reads CASSQTHEQYF. In nucleotides, the CDR3 is TGTGCCAGCAGTCAGACCCACGAGCAGTACTTC.